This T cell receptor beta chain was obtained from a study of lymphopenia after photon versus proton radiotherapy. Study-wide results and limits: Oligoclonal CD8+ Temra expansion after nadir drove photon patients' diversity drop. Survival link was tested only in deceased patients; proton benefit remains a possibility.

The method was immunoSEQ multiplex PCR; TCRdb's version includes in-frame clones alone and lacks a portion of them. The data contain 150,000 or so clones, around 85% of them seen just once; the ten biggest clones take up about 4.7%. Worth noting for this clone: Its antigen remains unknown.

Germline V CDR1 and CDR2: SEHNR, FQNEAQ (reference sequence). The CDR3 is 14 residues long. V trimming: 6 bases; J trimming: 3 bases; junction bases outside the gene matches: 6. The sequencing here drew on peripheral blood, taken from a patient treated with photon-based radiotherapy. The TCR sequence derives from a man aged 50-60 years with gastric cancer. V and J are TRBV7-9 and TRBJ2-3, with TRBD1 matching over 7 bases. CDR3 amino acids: CASRDREKTDTQYF. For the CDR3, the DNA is TGTGCCAGCAGAGACAGGGAAAAAACAGATACGCAGTATTTT.